This T cell receptor beta chain was retrieved from a study of T cell changes during pregnancy in multiple sclerosis. Generated by immunoSEQ multiplex PCR, the TCRdb table keeps only in-frame clones and is missing some. Of under 95,000 clones listed, 85% to 95% are singletons. In this sample, this clone turned up once. Germline lookup yields CDR1 LGHNT and CDR2 FRNRAP. The trim removed 6 bases at V and 4 bases at J, leaving 6 bases unmatched. The CDR3 is made up of 15 amino acids. The J gene is TRBJ1-5, the V gene TRBV12-5; 10 bases align to TRBD1. The source material was peripheral blood, sampled after pregnancy. This TCR was sampled from a female donor with multiple sclerosis, enrolled in a pregnancy study. Here the CDR3 DNA reads TGTGCTAGTGGACCTCGGACAGGGGGGAATCAGCCCCAGCATTTT. Its protein is CASGPRTGGNQPQHF.